Ten or more counts support the clone carrying this T cell receptor (beta chain). The time point was: sample taken at primary tumor resection. The donors comprised about 69 untreated early-stage non-small cell lung cancer patients. Unsorted whole RNA samples from tumor, nontumor lung or frozen PBMC were sequenced. Carried by each TCR cDNA molecule was a unique molecular identifier. One entry per CDR3 protein results from TCRdb running MiXCR on the 5' RACE reads. Found here are tens of thousands of distinct CDR3 sequences, around 7% of them singletons; the top ten hold around 15%. The record originates from a study of spatial heterogeneity in lung cancer. Study-level information: The count of detected beta-chain sequences consistently exceeded that of alpha-chain sequences.

The germline gives CDR1 DFQATT, CDR2 SNEGSKA (reference sequence). V was pared by 7 bases and J by 5 bases, with 17 bases between. The CDR3 loop spans 13 amino acids. This receptor was obtained from a male donor with early-stage non-small cell lung cancer. The J gene is TRBJ1-1, the V gene TRBV20-1, with no clear D. Sequenced material: PBMCs, taken at surgery. The CDR3 sequence is CSETPVGATEAFF. The CDR3 coding sequence is TGCAGTGAGACGCCTGTTGGCGCTACTGAAGCTTTCTTT.